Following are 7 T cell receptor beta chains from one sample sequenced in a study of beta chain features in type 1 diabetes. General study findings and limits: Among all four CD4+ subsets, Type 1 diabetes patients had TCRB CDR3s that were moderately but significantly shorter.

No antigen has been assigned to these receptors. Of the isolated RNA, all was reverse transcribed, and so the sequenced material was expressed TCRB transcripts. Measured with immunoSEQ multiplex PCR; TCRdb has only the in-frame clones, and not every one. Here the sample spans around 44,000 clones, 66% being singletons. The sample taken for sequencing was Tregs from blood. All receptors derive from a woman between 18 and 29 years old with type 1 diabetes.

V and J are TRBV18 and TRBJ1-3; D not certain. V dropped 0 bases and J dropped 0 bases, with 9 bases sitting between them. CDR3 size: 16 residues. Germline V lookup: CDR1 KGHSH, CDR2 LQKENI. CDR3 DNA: TGTGCCAGCTCACCACCGGGGAGAGACTCTGGAAACACCATATATTTT. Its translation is CASSPPGRDSGNTIYF.

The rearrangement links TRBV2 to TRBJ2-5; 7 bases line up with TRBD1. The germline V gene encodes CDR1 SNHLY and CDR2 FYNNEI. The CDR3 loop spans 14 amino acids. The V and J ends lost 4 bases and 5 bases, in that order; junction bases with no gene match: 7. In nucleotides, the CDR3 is TGTGCCAGCAGTGGAGCCCCCAGGGGGGAGACCCAGTACTTC. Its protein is CASSGAPRGETQYF.

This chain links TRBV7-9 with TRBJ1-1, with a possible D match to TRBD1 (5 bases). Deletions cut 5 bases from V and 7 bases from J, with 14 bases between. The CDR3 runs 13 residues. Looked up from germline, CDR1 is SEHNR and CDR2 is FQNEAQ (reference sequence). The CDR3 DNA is TGTGCCAGCAGCCTTCAATTGGGGGGTGAAGCTTTCTTT. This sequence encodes CASSLQLGGEAFF.

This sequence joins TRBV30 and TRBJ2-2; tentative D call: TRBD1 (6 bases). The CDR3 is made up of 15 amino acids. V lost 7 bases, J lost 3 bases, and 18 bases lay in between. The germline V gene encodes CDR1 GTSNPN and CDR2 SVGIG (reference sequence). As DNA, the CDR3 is TGTGCCTCCGTGCGCAGGGGTTCCGACACCGGGGAGCTGTTTTTT. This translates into CASVRRGSDTGELFF.

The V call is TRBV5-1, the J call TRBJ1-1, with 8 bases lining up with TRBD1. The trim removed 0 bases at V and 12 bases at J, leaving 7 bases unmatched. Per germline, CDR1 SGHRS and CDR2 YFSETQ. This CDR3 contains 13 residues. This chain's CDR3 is CASSLAGQVGSFF. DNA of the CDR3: TGCGCCAGCAGCTTGGCGGGACAGGTCGGGTCTTTCTTT.

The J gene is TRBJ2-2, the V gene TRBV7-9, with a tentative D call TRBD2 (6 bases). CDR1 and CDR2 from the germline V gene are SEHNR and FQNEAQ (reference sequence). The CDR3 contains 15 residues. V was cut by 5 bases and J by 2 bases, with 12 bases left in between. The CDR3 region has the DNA TGTGCCAGCAGCCTCCGGCGGGGCAACACCGGGGAGCTGTTTTTT. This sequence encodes CASSLRRGNTGELFF.

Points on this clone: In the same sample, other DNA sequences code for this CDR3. CDR3 DNA: TGTGCCAGTAGTTCCCCTTCGACAGGGGACTATGGCTACACCTTC. This gives the protein CASSSPSTGDYGYTF. The chain couples TRBV19 to TRBJ1-2; 8 nucleotides align to TRBD1. The CDR3 loop spans 15 amino acids. Germline-derived CDR1 and CDR2 are LNHDA and SQIVND (reference sequence). With 5 bases clipped from V and 3 bases from J, the junction kept 8 bases outside the gene matches.